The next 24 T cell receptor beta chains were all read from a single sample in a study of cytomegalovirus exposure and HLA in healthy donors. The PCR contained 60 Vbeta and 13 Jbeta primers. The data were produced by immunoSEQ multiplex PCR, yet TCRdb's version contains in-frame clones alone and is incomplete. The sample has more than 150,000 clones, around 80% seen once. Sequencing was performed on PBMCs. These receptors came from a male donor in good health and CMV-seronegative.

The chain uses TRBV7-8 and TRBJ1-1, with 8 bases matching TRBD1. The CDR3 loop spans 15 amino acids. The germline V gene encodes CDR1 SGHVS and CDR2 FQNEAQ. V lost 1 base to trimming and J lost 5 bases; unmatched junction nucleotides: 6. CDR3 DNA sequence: TGTGCCAGCAGCTTAGTTCAGGGGGCTTATACTGAAGCTTTCTTT. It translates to CASSLVQGAYTEAFF.

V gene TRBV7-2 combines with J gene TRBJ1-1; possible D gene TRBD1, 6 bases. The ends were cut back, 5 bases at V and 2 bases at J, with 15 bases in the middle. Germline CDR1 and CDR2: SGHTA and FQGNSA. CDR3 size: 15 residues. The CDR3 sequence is CASSAHRVGNTEAFF. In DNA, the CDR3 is TGTGCCAGCAGCGCGCACAGGGTGGGAAACACTGAAGCTTTCTTT.

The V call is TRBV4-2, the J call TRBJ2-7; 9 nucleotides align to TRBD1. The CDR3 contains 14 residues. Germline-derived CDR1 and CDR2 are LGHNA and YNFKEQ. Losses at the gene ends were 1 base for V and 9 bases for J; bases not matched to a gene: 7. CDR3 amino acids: CASSQAGTGIGQYF. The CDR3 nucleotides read TGTGCCAGCAGCCAAGCCGGGACAGGGATTGGGCAGTACTTC.

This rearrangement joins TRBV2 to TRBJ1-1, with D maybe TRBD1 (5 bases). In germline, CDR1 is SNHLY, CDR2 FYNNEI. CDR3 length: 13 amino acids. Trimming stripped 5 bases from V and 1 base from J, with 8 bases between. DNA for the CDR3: TGTGCCAGCAGTATTCAGGGGAACACTGAAGCTTTCTTT. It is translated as CASSIQGNTEAFF.

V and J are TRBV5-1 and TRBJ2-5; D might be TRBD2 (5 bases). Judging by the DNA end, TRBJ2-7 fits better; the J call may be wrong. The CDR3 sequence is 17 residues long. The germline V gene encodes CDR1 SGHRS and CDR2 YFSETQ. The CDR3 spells CASSLGVRSASSYEQYF. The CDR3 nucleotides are TGCGCCAGCAGCTTGGGAGTCCGTAGCGCGAGCTCCTACGAGCAGTACTTC.

CDR3 sequence (DNA): TGTGCCAGCAGCCCGGTTGGGACAACTAGCACCGGGGAGCTGTTTTTT. Translation gives CASSPVGTTSTGELFF. V gene TRBV5-6 combines with J gene TRBJ2-2; tentative D call: TRBD1 (6 bases). The V end was cut by 4 bases, the J end by 4 bases, with 17 bases between. CDR3 length: 16 amino acids. Germline CDR1 SGHDT, CDR2 YYEEEE.

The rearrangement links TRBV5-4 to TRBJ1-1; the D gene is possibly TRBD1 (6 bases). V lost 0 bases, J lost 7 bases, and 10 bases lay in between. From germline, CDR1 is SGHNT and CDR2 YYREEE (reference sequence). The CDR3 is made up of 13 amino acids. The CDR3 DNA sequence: TGTGCCAGCAGCTTGGAGGCAGGGGATGAAGCTTTCTTT. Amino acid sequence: CASSLEAGDEAFF.

CDR3 nucleotide sequence: TGTGCCAGCAGCTTAGGTCAGGGGGATTCAGATACGCAGTATTTT. It codes for CASSLGQGDSDTQYF. This chain uses TRBV7-2 with TRBJ2-3; TRBD1 agrees at 7 bases. V was pared by 1 base and J by 4 bases, with 5 bases of the junction left unmatched. The CDR3 covers 15 residues. The V gene's germline CDR1 is SGHTA and CDR2 FQGNSA.

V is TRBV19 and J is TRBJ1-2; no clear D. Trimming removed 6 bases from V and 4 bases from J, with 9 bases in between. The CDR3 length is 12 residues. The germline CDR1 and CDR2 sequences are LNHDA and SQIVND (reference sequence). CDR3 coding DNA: TGTGCCAGTAGGGAGGGCGCCTATGGCTACACCTTC. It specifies CASREGAYGYTF.

The CDR3 bases are TGTGCCAGCAGCTGGAGCCGCACAGATACGCAGTATTTT. Its protein product is CASSWSRTDTQYF. This chain joins TRBV5-6 and TRBJ2-3; D gene unclear. The CDR3 spans 13 residues. Germline CDR1 SGHDT, CDR2 YYEEEE. Trimming took off 3 bases at V and 1 base at J, with 6 bases between the two ends.

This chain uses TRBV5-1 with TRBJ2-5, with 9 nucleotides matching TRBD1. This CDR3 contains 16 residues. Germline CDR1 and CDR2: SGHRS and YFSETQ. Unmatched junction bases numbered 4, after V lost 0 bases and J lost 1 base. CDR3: CASSLGTGQGQETQYF. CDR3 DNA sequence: TGCGCCAGCAGCTTGGGAACGGGACAGGGCCAAGAGACCCAGTACTTC. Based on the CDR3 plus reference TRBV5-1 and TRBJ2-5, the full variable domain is KAGVTQTPRYLIKTRGQQVTLSCSPISGHRSVSWYQQTPGQGLQFLFEYFSETQRNKGNFPGRFSGRQFSNSRSEMNVSTLELGDSALYLCASSLGTGQGQETQYFGPGTRLLVL.

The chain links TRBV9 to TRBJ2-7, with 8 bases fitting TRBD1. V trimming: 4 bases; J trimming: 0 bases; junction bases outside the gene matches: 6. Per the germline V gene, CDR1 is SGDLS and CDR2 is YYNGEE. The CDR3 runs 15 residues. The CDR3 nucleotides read TGTGCCAGCAGCCTCACCGGGACAGGCTCCTACGAGCAGTACTTC. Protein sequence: CASSLTGTGSYEQYF.

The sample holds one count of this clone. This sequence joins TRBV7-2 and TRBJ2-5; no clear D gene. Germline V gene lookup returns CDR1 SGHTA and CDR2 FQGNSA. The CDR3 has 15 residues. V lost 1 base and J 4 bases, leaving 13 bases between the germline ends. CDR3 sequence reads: CASSLVSRSGETQYF. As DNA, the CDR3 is TGTGCCAGCAGCTTAGTTTCACGTTCAGGAGAGACCCAGTACTTC. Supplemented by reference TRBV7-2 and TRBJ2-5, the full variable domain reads GAGVSQSPSNKVTEKGKDVELRCDPISGHTALYWYRQSLGQGLEFLIYFQGNSAPDKSGLPSDRFSAERTGGSVSTLTIQRTQQEDSAVYLCASSLVSRSGETQYFGPGTRLLVL.

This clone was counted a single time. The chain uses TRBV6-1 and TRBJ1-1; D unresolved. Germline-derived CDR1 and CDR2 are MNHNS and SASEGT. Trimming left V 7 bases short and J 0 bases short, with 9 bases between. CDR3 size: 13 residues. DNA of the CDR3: TGTGCCAGCATAGGTAGCCTGAACACTGAAGCTTTCTTT. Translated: CASIGSLNTEAFF.

CDR3 DNA sequence: TGTGCCAGCAGCGTAGATCGGGGGAGGGGTAAGCAGTTCTTC. This gives the protein CASSVDRGRGKQFF. The rearrangement joins TRBV9 to TRBJ2-1; 7 positions agree with TRBD2. The CDR3 totals 14 residues. Unmatched junction bases numbered 8, after V lost 0 bases and J lost 11 bases. Looked up from germline, CDR1 is SGDLS and CDR2 is YYNGEE.

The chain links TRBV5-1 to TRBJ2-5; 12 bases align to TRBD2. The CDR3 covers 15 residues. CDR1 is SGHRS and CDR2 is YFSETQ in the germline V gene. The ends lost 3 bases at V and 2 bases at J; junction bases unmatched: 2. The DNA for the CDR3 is TGCGCCAGCAGCTCGACTAGCGGGGGACAAGAGACCCAGTACTTC. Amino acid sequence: CASSSTSGGQETQYF.

The CDR3 sequence is CASSAQTRDTQYF. As DNA, the CDR3 is TGTGCCAGCAGTGCTCAAACTAGAGATACGCAGTATTTT. V usage is TRBV7-2 and J usage is TRBJ2-3, with D maybe TRBD2 (5 bases). The CDR3 runs 13 residues. CDR1 and CDR2 from the germline V gene are SGHTA and FQGNSA. The V end was cut by 6 bases, the J end by 5 bases, with 12 bases between.

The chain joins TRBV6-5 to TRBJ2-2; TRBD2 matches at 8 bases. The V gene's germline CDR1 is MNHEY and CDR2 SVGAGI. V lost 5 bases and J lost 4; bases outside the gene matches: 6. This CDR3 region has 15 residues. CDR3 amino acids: CASSLGGAITGELFF. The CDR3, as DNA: TGTGCCAGCAGTCTCGGGGGGGCAATCACCGGGGAGCTGTTTTTT.

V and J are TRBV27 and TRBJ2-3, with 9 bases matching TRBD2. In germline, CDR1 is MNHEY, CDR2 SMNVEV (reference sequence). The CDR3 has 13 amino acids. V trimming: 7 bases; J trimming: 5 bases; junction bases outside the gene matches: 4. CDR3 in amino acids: CASKSGGLDTQYF. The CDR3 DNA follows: TGTGCCAGCAAGAGCGGGGGGTTAGATACGCAGTATTTT.

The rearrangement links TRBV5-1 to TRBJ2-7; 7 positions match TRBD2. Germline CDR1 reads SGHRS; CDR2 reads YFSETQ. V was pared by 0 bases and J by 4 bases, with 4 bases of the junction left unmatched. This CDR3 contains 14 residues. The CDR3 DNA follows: TGCGCCAGCAGCTTGGCCCTAGCGGAATACGAGCAGTACTTC. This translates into CASSLALAEYEQYF.

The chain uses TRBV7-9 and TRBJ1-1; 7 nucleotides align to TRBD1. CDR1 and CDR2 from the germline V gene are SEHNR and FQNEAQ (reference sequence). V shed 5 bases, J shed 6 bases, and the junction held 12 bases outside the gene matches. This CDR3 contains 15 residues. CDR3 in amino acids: CASSHRQGTSSEAFF. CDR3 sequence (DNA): TGTGCCAGCAGCCACCGACAGGGAACGTCCTCTGAAGCTTTCTTT.

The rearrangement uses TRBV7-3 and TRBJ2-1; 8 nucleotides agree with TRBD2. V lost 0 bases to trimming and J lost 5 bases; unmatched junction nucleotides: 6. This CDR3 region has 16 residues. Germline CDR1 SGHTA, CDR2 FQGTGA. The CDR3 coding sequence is TGTGCCAGCAGCTTAACGGGGGGAGCGGGAGACAATGAGCAGTTCTTC. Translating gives CASSLTGGAGDNEQFF. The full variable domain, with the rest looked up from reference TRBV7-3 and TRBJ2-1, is GAGVSQTPSNKVTEKGKYVELRCDPISGHTALYWYRQSLGQGPEFLIYFQGTGAADDSGLPNDRFFAVRPEGSVSTLKIQRTERGDSAVYLCASSLTGGAGDNEQFFGPGTRLTVL.

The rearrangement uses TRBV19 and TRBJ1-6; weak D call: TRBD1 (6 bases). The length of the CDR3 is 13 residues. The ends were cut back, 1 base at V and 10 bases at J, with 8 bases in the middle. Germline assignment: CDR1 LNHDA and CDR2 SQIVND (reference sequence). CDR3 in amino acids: CASSIAGDSPLHF. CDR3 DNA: TGTGCCAGTAGTATAGCAGGGGACTCACCCCTCCACTTT.

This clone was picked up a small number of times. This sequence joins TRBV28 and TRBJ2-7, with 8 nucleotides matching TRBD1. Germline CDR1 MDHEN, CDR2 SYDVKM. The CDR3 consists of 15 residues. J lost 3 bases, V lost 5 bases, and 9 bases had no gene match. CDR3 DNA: TGTGCCAGCAGTACCCTCGGGACAGGATACTACGAGCAGTACTTC. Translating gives CASSTLGTGYYEQYF.